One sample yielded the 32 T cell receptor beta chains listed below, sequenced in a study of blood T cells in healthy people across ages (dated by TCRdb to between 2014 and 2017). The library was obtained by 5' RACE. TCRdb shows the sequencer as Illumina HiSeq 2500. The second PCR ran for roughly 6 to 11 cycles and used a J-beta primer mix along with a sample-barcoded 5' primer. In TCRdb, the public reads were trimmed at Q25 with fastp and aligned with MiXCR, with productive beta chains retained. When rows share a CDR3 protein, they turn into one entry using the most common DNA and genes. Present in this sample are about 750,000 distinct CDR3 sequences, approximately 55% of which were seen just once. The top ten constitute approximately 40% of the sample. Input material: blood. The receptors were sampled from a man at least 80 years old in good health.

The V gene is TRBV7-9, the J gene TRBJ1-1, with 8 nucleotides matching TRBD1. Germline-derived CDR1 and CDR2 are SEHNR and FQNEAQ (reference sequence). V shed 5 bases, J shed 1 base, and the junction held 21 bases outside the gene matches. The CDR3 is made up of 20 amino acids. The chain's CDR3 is CASSGRPLLTGDLKNTEAFF. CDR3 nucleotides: TGTGCCAGCAGCGGCCGACCCCTCCTGACAGGGGACCTAAAGAACACTGAAGCTTTCTTT.

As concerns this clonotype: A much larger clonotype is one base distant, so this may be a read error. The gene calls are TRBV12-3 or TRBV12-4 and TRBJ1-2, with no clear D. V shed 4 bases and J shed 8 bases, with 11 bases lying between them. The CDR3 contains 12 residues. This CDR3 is CASSSNREGYTF. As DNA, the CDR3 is TGTGCCAGCAGTTCGAACAGAGAAGGCTACACCTTC.

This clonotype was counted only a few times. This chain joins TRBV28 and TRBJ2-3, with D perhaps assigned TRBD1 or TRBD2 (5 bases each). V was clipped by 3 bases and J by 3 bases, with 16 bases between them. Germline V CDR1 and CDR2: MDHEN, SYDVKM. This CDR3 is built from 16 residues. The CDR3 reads CASSFRWLAGTDTQYF. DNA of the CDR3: TGTGCCAGCAGTTTTCGTTGGCTAGCAGGGACAGATACGCAGTATTTT.

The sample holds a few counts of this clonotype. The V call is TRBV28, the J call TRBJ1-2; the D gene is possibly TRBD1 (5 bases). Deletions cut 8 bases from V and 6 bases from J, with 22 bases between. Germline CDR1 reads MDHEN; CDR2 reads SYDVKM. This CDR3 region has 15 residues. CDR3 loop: CASGGIGDGPNGYTF. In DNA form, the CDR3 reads TGTGCCAGCGGGGGGATAGGGGACGGTCCCAATGGCTACACCTTC.

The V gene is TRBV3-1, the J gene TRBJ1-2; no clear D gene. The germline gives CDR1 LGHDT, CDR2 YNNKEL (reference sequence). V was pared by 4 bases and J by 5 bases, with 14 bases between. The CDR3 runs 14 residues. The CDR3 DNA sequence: TGTGCCAGCAGCCGGCCGGGCCTATTTTATGGCTACACCTTC. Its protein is CASSRPGLFYGYTF.

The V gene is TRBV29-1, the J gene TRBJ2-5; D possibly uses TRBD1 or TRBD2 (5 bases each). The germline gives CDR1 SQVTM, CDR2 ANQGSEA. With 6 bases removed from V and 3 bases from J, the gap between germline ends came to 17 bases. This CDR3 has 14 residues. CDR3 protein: CSVWDAGPEETQYF. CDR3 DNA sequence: TGCAGCGTGTGGGACGCAGGCCCAGAAGAGACCCAGTACTTC.

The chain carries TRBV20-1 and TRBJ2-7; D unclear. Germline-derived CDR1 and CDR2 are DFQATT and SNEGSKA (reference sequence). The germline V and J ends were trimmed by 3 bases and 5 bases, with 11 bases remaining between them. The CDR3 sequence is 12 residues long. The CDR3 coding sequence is TGCAGTGCTAGGGGTAGGGTGAACGAGCAGTACTTC. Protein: CSARGRVNEQYF.

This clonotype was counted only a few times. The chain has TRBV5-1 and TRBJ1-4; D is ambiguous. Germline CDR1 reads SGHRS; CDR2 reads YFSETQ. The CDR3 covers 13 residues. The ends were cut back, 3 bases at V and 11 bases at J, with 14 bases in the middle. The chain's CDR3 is CASSSDGRGKLFF. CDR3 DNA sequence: TGCGCCAGCAGCTCGGACGGGCGAGGGAAACTGTTTTTT.

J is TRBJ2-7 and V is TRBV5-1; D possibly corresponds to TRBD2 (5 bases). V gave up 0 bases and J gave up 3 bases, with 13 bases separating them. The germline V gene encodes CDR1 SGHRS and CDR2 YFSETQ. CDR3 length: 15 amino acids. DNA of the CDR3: TGCGCCAGCAGCTTGGGCGGGTCCAGTGGCTACGAGCAGTACTTC. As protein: CASSLGGSSGYEQYF. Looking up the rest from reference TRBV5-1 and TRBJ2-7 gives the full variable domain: KAGVTQTPRYLIKTRGQQVTLSCSPISGHRSVSWYQQTPGQGLQFLFEYFSETQRNKGNFPGRFSGRQFSNSRSEMNVSTLELGDSALYLCASSLGGSSGYEQYFGPGTRLTVT.

As DNA, the CDR3 is TGTGCCAGCAGCTTTTCGGGACTAGCGGGGTCCTACAATGAGCAGTTCTTC. Protein product: CASSFSGLAGSYNEQFF. The chain couples TRBV11-2 to TRBJ2-1; 13 bases align to TRBD2. V lost 3 bases and J lost 1; bases outside the gene matches: 3. This CDR3 contains 17 residues. CDR1 and CDR2 (germline): SGHAT, FQNNGV.

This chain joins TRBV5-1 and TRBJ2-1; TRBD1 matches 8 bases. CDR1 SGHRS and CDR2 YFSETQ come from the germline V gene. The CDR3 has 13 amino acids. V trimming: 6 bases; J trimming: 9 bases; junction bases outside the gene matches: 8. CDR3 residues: CASMGRGRTEQFF. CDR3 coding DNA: TGCGCCAGCATGGGCAGGGGGCGGACTGAGCAGTTCTTC.

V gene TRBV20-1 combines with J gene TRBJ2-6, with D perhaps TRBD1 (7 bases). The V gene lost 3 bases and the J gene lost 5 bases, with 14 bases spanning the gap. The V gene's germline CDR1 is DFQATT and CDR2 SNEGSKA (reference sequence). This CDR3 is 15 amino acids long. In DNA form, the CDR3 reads TGCAGTGCTAGTCCAGGGGGGCTTAGGGCCAACGTCCTGACTTTC. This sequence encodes CSASPGGLRANVLTF.

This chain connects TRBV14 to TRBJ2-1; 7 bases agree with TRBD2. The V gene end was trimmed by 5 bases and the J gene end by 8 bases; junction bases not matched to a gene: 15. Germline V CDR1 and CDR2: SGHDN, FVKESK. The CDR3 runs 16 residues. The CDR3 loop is CASSYLADLRGYEQFF. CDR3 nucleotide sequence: TGTGCCAGCAGCTACCTAGCGGACCTAAGGGGCTATGAGCAGTTCTTC. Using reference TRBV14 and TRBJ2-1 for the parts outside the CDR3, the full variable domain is EAGVTQFPSHSVIEKGQTVTLRCDPISGHDNLYWYRRVMGKEIKFLLHFVKESKQDESGMPNNRFLAERTGGTYSTLKVQPAELEDSGVYFCASSYLADLRGYEQFFGPGTRLTVL.

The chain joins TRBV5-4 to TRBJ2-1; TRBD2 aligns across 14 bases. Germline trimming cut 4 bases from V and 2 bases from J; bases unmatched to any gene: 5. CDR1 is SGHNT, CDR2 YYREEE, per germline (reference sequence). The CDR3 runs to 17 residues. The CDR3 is CASSMTSGRAAYNEQFF. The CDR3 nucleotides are TGTGCCAGCAGCATGACTAGCGGGAGGGCGGCCTACAATGAGCAGTTCTTC. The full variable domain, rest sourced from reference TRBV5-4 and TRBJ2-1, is ETGVTQSPTHLIKTRGQQVTLRCSSQSGHNTVSWYQQALGQGPQFIFQYYREEENGRGNFPPRFSGLQFPNYSSELNVNALELDDSALYLCASSMTSGRAAYNEQFFGPGTRLTVL.

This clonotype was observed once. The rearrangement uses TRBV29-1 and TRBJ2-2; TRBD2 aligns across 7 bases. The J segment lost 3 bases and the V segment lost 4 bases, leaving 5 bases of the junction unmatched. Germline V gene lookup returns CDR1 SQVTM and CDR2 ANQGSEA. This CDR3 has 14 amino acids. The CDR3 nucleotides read TGCAGCGTTGGTCGGCTAGCGGACACCGGGGAGCTGTTTTTT. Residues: CSVGRLADTGELFF.

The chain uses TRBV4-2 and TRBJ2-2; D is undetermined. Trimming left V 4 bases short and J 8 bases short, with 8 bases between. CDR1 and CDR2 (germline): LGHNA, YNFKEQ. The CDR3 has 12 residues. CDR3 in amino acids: CASSPKPGELFF. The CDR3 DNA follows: TGTGCCAGCAGCCCCAAGCCTGGGGAGCTGTTTTTT.

The CDR3 region is CASSGGGTVAKGNEQYF. The DNA of the CDR3 is TGTGCCAGCAGCGGGGGGGGGACAGTGGCAAAGGGCAATGAGCAGTACTTC. This chain uses TRBV9 with TRBJ2-1, with D perhaps given as TRBD1 or TRBD2 (7 bases each). The J call could be wrong; TRBJ2-7 is a better fit for the DNA end. CDR1 is SGDLS and CDR2 is YYNGEE in the germline V gene. The CDR3 covers 17 residues.

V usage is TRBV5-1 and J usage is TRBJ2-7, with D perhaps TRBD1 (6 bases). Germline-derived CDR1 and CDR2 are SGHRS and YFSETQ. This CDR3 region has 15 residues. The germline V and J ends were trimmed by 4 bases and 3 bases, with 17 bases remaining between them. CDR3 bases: TGCGCCAGCAGCCCGGACGGGACAAAAATCTACGAGCAGTACTTC. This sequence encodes CASSPDGTKIYEQYF. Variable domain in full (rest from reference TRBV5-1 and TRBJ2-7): KAGVTQTPRYLIKTRGQQVTLSCSPISGHRSVSWYQQTPGQGLQFLFEYFSETQRNKGNFPGRFSGRQFSNSRSEMNVSTLELGDSALYLCASSPDGTKIYEQYFGPGTRLTVT.

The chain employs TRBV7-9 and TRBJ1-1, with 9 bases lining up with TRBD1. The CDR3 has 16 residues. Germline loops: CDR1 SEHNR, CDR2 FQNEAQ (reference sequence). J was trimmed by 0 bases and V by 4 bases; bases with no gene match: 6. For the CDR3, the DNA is TGTGCCAGCAGCTCAGCCGGGACAGGGCTGAACACTGAAGCTTTCTTT. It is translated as CASSSAGTGLNTEAFF.

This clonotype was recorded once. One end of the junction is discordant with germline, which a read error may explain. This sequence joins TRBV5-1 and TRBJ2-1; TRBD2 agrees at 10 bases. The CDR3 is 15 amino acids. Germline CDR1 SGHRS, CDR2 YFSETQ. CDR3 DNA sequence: TGCGCCAGCAGCGTTGGACTAGCGGTCTACAAGGAGCAGTTCTTC. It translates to CASSVGLAVYKEQFF.

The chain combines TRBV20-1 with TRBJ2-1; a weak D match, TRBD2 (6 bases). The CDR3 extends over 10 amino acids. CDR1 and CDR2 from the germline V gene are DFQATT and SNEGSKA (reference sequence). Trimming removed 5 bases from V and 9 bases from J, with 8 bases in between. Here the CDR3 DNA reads TGCAGTGCTGGGCGGGGTGAGCAGTTCTTC. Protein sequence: CSAGRGEQFF.

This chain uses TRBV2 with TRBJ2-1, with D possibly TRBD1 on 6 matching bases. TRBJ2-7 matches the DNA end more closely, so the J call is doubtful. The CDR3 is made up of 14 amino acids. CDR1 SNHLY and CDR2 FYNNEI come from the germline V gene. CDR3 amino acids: CASREDRTYNEQYF. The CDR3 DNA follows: TGTGCCAGCAGAGAGGACAGAACCTACAATGAGCAGTACTTC.

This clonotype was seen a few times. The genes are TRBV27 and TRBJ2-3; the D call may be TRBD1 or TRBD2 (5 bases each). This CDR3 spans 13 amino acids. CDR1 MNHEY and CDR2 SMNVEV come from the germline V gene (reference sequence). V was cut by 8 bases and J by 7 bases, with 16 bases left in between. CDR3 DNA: TGTGCCAGCCAGCAGAGGGGCAGGTATACGCAGTATTTT. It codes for CASQQRGRYTQYF.

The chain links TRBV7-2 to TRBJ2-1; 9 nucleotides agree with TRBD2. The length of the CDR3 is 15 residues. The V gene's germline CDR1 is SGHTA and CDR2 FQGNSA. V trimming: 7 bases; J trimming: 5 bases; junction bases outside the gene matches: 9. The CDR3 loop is CASNPTASGDNEQFF. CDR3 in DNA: TGTGCCAGCAACCCGACGGCTAGCGGGGACAATGAGCAGTTCTTC.

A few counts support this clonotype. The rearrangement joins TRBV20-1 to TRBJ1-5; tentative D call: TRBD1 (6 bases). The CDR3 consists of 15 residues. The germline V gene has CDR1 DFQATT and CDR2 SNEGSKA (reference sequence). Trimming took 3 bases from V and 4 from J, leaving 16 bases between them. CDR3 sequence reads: CSASQGNRENQPQHF. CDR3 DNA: TGCAGTGCTAGTCAGGGCAACAGGGAAAATCAGCCCCAGCATTTT.

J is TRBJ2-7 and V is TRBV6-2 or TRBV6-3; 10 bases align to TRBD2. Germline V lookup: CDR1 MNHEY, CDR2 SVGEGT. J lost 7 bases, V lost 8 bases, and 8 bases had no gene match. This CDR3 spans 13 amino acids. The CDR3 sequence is CASSTSGFGEQYF. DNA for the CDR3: TGTGCCAGCTCGACTAGCGGGTTCGGGGAGCAGTACTTC.

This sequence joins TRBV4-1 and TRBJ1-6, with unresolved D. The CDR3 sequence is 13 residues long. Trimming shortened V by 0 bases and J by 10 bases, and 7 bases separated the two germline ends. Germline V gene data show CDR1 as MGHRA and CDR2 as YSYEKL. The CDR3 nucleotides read TGCGCCAGCAGCCAAGATTGGGTCTCACCCCTCCACTTT. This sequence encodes CASSQDWVSPLHF.

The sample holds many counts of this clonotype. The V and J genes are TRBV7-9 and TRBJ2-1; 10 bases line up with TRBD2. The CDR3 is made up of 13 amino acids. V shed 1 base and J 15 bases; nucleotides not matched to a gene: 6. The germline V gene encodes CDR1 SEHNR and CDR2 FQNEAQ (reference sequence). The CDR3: CASSLGDGTSVFF. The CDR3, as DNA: TGTGCCAGCAGCTTAGGGGATGGGACTAGCGTGTTCTTC.

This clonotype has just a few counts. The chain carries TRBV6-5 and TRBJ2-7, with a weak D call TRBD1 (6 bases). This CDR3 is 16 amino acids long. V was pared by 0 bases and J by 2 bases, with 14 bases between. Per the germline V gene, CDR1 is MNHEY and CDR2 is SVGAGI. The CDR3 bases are TGTGCCAGCAGTTACTCTGTAGCAGGGGCGGCCTACGAGCAGTACTTC. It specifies CASSYSVAGAAYEQYF.

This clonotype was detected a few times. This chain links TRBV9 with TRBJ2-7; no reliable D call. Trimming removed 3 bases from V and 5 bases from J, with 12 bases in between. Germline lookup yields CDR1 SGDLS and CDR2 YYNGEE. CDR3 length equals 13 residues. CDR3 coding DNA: TGTGCCAGCAGCGGAAGATTATGGGACGAGCAGTACTTC. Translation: CASSGRLWDEQYF.

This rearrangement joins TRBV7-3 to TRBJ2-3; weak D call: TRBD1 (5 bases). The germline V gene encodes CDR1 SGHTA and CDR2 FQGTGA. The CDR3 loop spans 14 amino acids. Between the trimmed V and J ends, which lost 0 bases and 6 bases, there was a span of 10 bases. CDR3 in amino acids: CASSLTGPGDTQYF. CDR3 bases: TGTGCCAGCAGCTTAACGGGCCCAGGGGATACGCAGTATTTT.

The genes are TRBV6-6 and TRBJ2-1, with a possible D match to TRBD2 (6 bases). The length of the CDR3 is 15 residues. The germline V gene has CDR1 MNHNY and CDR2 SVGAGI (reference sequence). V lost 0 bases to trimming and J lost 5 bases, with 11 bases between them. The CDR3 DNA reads TGTGCCAGCAGTTACTCGGGCCTAGCGAACAATGAGCAGTTCTTC. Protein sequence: CASSYSGLANNEQFF.